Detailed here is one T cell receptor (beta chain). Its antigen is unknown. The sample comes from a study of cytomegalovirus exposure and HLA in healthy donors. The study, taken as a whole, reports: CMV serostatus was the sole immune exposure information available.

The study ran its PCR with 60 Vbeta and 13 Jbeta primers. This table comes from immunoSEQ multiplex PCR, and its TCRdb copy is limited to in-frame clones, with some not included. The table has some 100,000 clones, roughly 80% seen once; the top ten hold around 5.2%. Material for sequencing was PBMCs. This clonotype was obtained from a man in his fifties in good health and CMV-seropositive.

Written as DNA, the CDR3 is TGTGCCAGTAGTTCCCGGGACAGGAATAGCAATCAGCCCCAGCATTTT. Translating gives CASSSRDRNSNQPQHF. The rearrangement links TRBV19 to TRBJ1-5; the match to TRBD1 covers 8 bases. The CDR3 has 16 residues. Germline assignment: CDR1 LNHDA and CDR2 SQIVND (reference sequence). Trimming at V came to 5 bases and at J to 0 bases, leaving 6 bases not matched to a gene. The variable domain in full, with the rest retrieved from reference TRBV19 and TRBJ1-5, is DGGITQSPKYLFRKEGQNVTLSCEQNLNHDAMYWYRQDPGQGLRLIYYSQIVNDFQKGDIAEGYSVSREKKESFPLTVTSAQKNPTAFYLCASSSRDRNSNQPQHFGDGTRLSIL.